The 13 T cell receptor beta chains in this list originate from one sample, sequenced in a study of cytomegalovirus exposure and HLA in healthy donors. PCR primers comprised 60 Vbeta and 13 Jbeta primers. Assay used: immunoSEQ multiplex PCR; TCRdb lists only in-frame clones, some missing. This sample has some 56,000 clones, with 70% to 85% found just once. The sequenced sample consisted of PBMCs. The source of these receptors is a man aged 45-65 years in good health and CMV-seronegative.

This chain joins TRBV6-1 and TRBJ2-7, with 9 bases matching TRBD1. This CDR3 region has 16 residues. Germline CDR1 MNHNS, CDR2 SASEGT. The V gene end was trimmed by 4 bases and the J gene end by 1 base; junction bases not matched to a gene: 8. CDR3 loop: CASSVESGTGSYEQYF. The DNA for the CDR3 is TGTGCCAGCAGTGTCGAATCCGGGACAGGGTCCTACGAGCAGTACTTC.

Details on this clone: The identical CDR3 is also encoded by other nucleotide sequences in the sample. The gene calls are TRBV6-1 and TRBJ1-6; D gene unclear. Germline V lookup: CDR1 MNHNS, CDR2 SASEGT. V was clipped by 4 bases and J by 2 bases, with 6 bases between them. This CDR3 spans 14 amino acids. The CDR3 region is CASSAGPYNSPLHF. For the CDR3, the DNA is TGTGCCAGCAGTGCAGGTCCCTATAATTCACCCCTCCACTTT.

CDR3 in amino acids: CSVVNRINYGYTF. CDR3 nucleotide sequence: TGCAGCGTTGTAAACAGGATCAACTATGGCTACACCTTC. The chain uses TRBV29-1 and TRBJ1-2; tentative D call: TRBD1 (5 bases). Trimming stripped 4 bases from V and 2 bases from J, with 11 bases between. This CDR3 contains 13 residues. Germline V gives CDR1 SQVTM, CDR2 ANQGSEA.

The count of this clone is one. The chain uses TRBV7-9 and TRBJ1-1; 10 nucleotides agree with TRBD1. Germline V lookup: CDR1 SEHNR, CDR2 FQNEAQ (reference sequence). The CDR3 has 14 amino acids. V lost 5 bases to trimming and J lost 1 base; unmatched junction nucleotides: 1. CDR3 sequence (DNA): TGTGCCAGCAGCCGGACAGGGGGGAACACTGAAGCTTTCTTT. It specifies CASSRTGGNTEAFF.

V and J are TRBV5-6 and TRBJ1-2, with D tentatively TRBD1 (6 bases). The germline CDR1 and CDR2 sequences are SGHDT and YYEEEE. The germline V and J ends were trimmed by 1 base and 4 bases, with 8 bases remaining between them. CDR3 length: 13 amino acids. The CDR3 bases are TGTGCCAGCAGCTTGTTCAGGGGCTATGGCTACACCTTC. This gives the protein CASSLFRGYGYTF.

The chain carries TRBV7-9 and TRBJ2-3, with TRBD1 as a possible D gene (6 bases). V was pared by 5 bases and J by 2 bases, with 17 bases between. Germline V gene sequence: CDR1 SEHNR, CDR2 FQNEAQ (reference sequence). The CDR3 sequence is 16 residues long. In nucleotides, the CDR3 is TGTGCCAGCAGCCGCGCCAAATGGACAGACACAGATACGCAGTATTTT. Its protein product is CASSRAKWTDTDTQYF.

V gene TRBV10-2 combines with J gene TRBJ2-5; a possible D gene is TRBD2 (7 bases). CDR3 length: 17 amino acids. CDR1 and CDR2 from the germline V gene are WSHSY and SAAADI. The germline V and J ends were trimmed by 0 bases and 4 bases, with 18 bases remaining between them. The CDR3 DNA is TGCGCCAGCAGTGAGTCGGGGGGCGGGGGAAGGAGAGAGACCCAGTACTTC. Encoded protein: CASSESGGGGRRETQYF.

The V call is TRBV28, the J call TRBJ1-1; the match to TRBD1 covers 9 bases. From germline, CDR1 is MDHEN and CDR2 SYDVKM. Trimming at V came to 3 bases and at J to 7 bases, leaving 9 bases not matched to a gene. The CDR3 sequence is 15 residues long. DNA for the CDR3: TGTGCCAGCAGTTTCAACAGGGGGCGAGGCGGTGAAGCTTTCTTT. Translating gives CASSFNRGRGGEAFF. Complete variable domain (other parts from reference TRBV28 and TRBJ1-1): DVKVTQSSRYLVKRTGEKVFLECVQDMDHENMFWYRQDPGLGLRLIYFSYDVKMKEKGDIPEGYSVSREKKERFSLILESASTNQTSMYLCASSFNRGRGGEAFFGQGTRLTVV.

The CDR3 spells CAISESLQFRMNTEAFF. CDR3 sequence (DNA): TGTGCCATCAGTGAGTCTTTACAGTTTCGCATGAACACTGAAGCTTTCTTT. The chain recombines TRBV10-3 with TRBJ1-1, with no clear D. The V end lost 0 bases, the J end lost 0 bases, and 14 bases lay between the germline ends. The CDR3 sequence is 17 residues long. CDR1 ENHRY and CDR2 SYGVKD come from the germline V gene.

The chain employs TRBV2 and TRBJ2-5; TRBD2 might be the D (6 bases). Germline V lookup: CDR1 SNHLY, CDR2 FYNNEI. This CDR3 is 12 amino acids long. V lost 8 bases and J 7 bases, leaving 14 bases between the germline ends. CDR3 residues: CASGYRGGTQYF. CDR3 nucleotides: TGTGCCAGCGGGTACCGGGGAGGGACCCAGTACTTC.

The rearrangement joins TRBV7-7 to TRBJ2-1, with D uncertain. V was cut by 5 bases and J by 2 bases, with 13 bases left in between. Germline V lookup: CDR1 SSHAT, CDR2 FNYEAQ (reference sequence). CDR3 length: 15 amino acids. The DNA of the CDR3 is TGTGCCAGCAGCCTCTCCGGGTCCCCCTACAATGAGCAGTTCTTC. It yields the protein CASSLSGSPYNEQFF.

The table lists this clone with a few counts. J is TRBJ1-1 and V is TRBV9; weak D call: TRBD1 (5 bases). The V gene lost 0 bases and the J gene lost 1 base, with 10 bases spanning the gap. The CDR3 is 15 residues long. The V gene's germline CDR1 is SGDLS and CDR2 YYNGEE. The CDR3: CASSVGGRQNTEAFF. DNA for the CDR3: TGTGCCAGCAGCGTAGGGGGCCGGCAGAACACTGAAGCTTTCTTT.

The chain joins TRBV15 to TRBJ1-3; TRBD1 is a possible D gene (6 bases). CDR1 LNHNV and CDR2 YYDKDF come from the germline V gene (reference sequence). The CDR3 totals 14 residues. V lost 5 bases to trimming and J lost 2 bases, with 10 bases between them. CDR3 residues: CATSDRDTGNTIYF. DNA of the CDR3: TGTGCCACCAGCGACCGGGACACTGGAAACACCATATATTTT.